This TCR beta chain appears in the sequencing data of a study of control samples from healthy donors and cancer patients. This CDR3 spans 15 amino acids. The ends lost 1 base at V and 4 bases at J; junction bases unmatched: 6. Germline CDR1 reads MNHNS; CDR2 reads SASEGT. Libraries were prepared by immunoSEQ multiplex PCR; TCRdb keeps only in-frame clonotypes and omits some of them. The sample shows 130,000 or so clones, around nine tenths of them seen only once. The specimen was blood. J is TRBJ2-5 and V is TRBV6-1, with 7 bases that match TRBD1. The clonotype comes from a man aged 25 to 45 in good health. The DNA of the CDR3 is TGTGCCAGCAGTGAAGGGACAGGAGGAGTAGAGACCCAGTACTTC. This sequence encodes CASSEGTGGVETQYF.